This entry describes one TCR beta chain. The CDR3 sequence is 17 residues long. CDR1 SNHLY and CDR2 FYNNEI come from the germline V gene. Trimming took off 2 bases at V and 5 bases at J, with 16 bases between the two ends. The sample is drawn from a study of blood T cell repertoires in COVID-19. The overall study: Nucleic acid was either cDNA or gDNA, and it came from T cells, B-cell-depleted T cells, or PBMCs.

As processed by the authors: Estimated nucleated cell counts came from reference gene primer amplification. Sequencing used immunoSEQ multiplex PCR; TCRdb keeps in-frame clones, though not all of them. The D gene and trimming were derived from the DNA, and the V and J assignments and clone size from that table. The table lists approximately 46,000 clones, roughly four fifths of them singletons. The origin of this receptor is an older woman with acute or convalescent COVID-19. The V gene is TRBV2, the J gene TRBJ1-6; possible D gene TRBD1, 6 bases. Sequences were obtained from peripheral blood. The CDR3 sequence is CASSEKQGGANNSPLHF. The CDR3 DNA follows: TGTGCCAGCAGTGAAAAACAGGGTGGGGCGAATAATTCACCCCTCCACTTT.